These T cell receptor beta chains were read from a single sample in a study of shared clonotypes between healthy human individuals. Generated by immunoSEQ multiplex PCR, the TCRdb table keeps only in-frame clones and is missing some. In the table there are around 2,000,000 clones, 90% to 95% of which are singletons. Material for sequencing was naive CD4+ T cells sorted from blood. These receptors all stem from a man aged 18 to 29 in good health. The CDR3 runs from the conserved cysteine through the conserved F or W. Each record gives: D gene, CDR3 length, J gene, clone size, V gene, CDR3 DNA, CDR3 protein. The D gene is left open where the match is weak. Some rows have no size entry. The others give once, few or many, or a class for an expanded clone.

D gene: TRBD2; CDR3 length: 14; J gene: TRBJ2-1; clone size: few; V gene: TRBV5-1; CDR3 DNA: TGCGCCAGCAGGCTAGCGGAAGCCTACAATGAGCAGTTCTTC; CDR3 protein: CASRLAEAYNEQFF
D gene: TRBD1; CDR3 length: 15; J gene: TRBJ2-7; clone size: -; V gene: TRBV5-6; CDR3 DNA: TGTGCCAGCAGCTTGTGGACAGGTGGAAGCTACGAGCAGTACTTC; CDR3 protein: CASSLWTGGSYEQYF
D gene: -; CDR3 length: 14; J gene: TRBJ2-3; clone size: -; V gene: TRBV6-4; CDR3 DNA: TGTGCCAGCAGTGACGGGGGGGCCCCAGATACGCAGTATTTT; CDR3 protein: CASSDGGAPDTQYF
D gene: TRBD2; CDR3 length: 15; J gene: TRBJ2-4; clone size: -; V gene: TRBV4-2; CDR3 DNA: TGTGCCAGCAGCCAAGGGACTAGCGGTCCTAACATTCAGTACTTC; CDR3 protein: CASSQGTSGPNIQYF
D gene: -; CDR3 length: 13; J gene: TRBJ1-1; clone size: -; V gene: TRBV7-3; CDR3 DNA: TGTGCCAGCAGCTTTAATGGGGACACTGAAGCTTTCTTT; CDR3 protein: CASSFNGDTEAFF
D gene: TRBD1; CDR3 length: 14; J gene: TRBJ1-2; clone size: -; V gene: TRBV6-5; CDR3 DNA: TGTGCCAGCAGGAGGGACAGTCTTAACTATGGCTACACCTTC; CDR3 protein: CASRRDSLNYGYTF
D gene: -; CDR3 length: 11; J gene: TRBJ2-7; clone size: -; V gene: TRBV20-1; CDR3 DNA: TGCAGTGCGACTTACCTATACGAGCAGTACTTC; CDR3 protein: CSATYLYEQYF
D gene: -; CDR3 length: 14; J gene: TRBJ1-4; clone size: -; V gene: TRBV4-1; CDR3 DNA: TGCGCCAGATCAAAAGGGGGGATAAATGAAAAACTGTTTTTT; CDR3 protein: CARSKGGINEKLFF
D gene: TRBD1; CDR3 length: 17; J gene: TRBJ1-6; clone size: -; V gene: TRBV7-8; CDR3 DNA: TGTGCCAGCAGCCCCTGGCACGCGACAGGGGTCTCATCACCCCTCCACTTT; CDR3 protein: CASSPWHATGVSSPLHF
D gene: TRBD1; CDR3 length: 16; J gene: TRBJ1-1; clone size: -; V gene: TRBV25-1; CDR3 DNA: TGTGCCATCCCCTACAGGGACAGGGGGTGTGACGCTGAAGCTTTCTTT; CDR3 protein: CAIPYRDRGCDAEAFF
D gene: TRBD2; CDR3 length: 14; J gene: TRBJ2-3; clone size: -; V gene: TRBV30; CDR3 DNA: TGTGCCTGGAGTACCGGGGGGGGTGCGGATACGCAGTATTTT; CDR3 protein: CAWSTGGGADTQYF
D gene: -; CDR3 length: 14; J gene: TRBJ2-1; clone size: -; V gene: TRBV18; CDR3 DNA: TGTGCCAGCTCACAAGGACTTCGGAACAATGAGCAGTTCTTC; CDR3 protein: CASSQGLRNNEQFF
D gene: -; CDR3 length: 12; J gene: TRBJ1-2; clone size: -; V gene: TRBV2; CDR3 DNA: TGTGCCAGCAATCTGGGCCTCTATGGCTACACCTTC; CDR3 protein: CASNLGLYGYTF
D gene: -; CDR3 length: 14; J gene: TRBJ1-2; clone size: -; V gene: TRBV5-1; CDR3 DNA: TGCGCCAGCAGCTTGACCGGGTTGAGCTATGGCTACACCTTC; CDR3 protein: CASSLTGLSYGYTF
D gene: -; CDR3 length: 16; J gene: TRBJ2-1; clone size: -; V gene: TRBV6-6; CDR3 DNA: TGTGCCAGCAGCCCCTTCAGGACAGATCCCTACAATGAGCAGTTCTTC; CDR3 protein: CASSPFRTDPYNEQFF
D gene: -; CDR3 length: 13; J gene: TRBJ1-2; clone size: -; V gene: TRBV6-5; CDR3 DNA: TGTGCCAGCAGTTACGCGGTTGGCTATGGCTACACCTTC; CDR3 protein: CASSYAVGYGYTF
D gene: TRBD1; CDR3 length: 14; J gene: TRBJ2-7; clone size: -; V gene: TRBV6-5; CDR3 DNA: TGTGCCAGCGGCCGGACAGGGGTAAACAACGAGCAGTACTTC; CDR3 protein: CASGRTGVNNEQYF
D gene: -; CDR3 length: 17; J gene: TRBJ2-2; clone size: -; V gene: TRBV4-3; CDR3 DNA: TGCGCCAGCAGCCAAGATAGGGGCGGGATGGGCACCGGGGAGCTGTTTTTT; CDR3 protein: CASSQDRGGMGTGELFF
D gene: TRBD1; CDR3 length: 15; J gene: TRBJ1-5; clone size: few; V gene: TRBV5-5; CDR3 DNA: TGTGCCAGCAGCCTGGAGGGACAGGCGAATCAGCCCCAGCATTTT; CDR3 protein: CASSLEGQANQPQHF
D gene: -; CDR3 length: 15; J gene: TRBJ2-1; clone size: -; V gene: TRBV5-1; CDR3 DNA: TGCGCCAGCAGCTTGGATTATAACTTCTACAATGAGCAGTTCTTC; CDR3 protein: CASSLDYNFYNEQFF
D gene: TRBD2; CDR3 length: 15; J gene: TRBJ2-3; clone size: -; V gene: TRBV19; CDR3 DNA: TGTGCCAGTAGTCCGGGACTAGCGGGAACAGATACGCAGTATTTT; CDR3 protein: CASSPGLAGTDTQYF
D gene: -; CDR3 length: 14; J gene: TRBJ1-6; clone size: -; V gene: TRBV7-3; CDR3 DNA: TGTGCCAGCAGCACGGGACGGGTGAATTCACCCCTCCACTTT; CDR3 protein: CASSTGRVNSPLHF
D gene: -; CDR3 length: 16; J gene: TRBJ2-5; clone size: -; V gene: TRBV6-1; CDR3 DNA: TGTGCCAGCAGTGACCGCCGGGGCGGCCTTCAAGAGACCCAGTACTTC; CDR3 protein: CASSDRRGGLQETQYF
D gene: TRBD1; CDR3 length: 17; J gene: TRBJ1-3; clone size: -; V gene: TRBV19; CDR3 DNA: TGTGCCAGTAGTACCGTTTACGGACAGGCCTCTGGAAACACCATATATTTT; CDR3 protein: CASSTVYGQASGNTIYF
D gene: -; CDR3 length: 15; J gene: TRBJ1-5; clone size: -; V gene: TRBV10-3; CDR3 DNA: TGTGCCATCAGTGAGTTCCGGGACCTTGGAAAACCCCAGCATTTT; CDR3 protein: CAISEFRDLGKPQHF
D gene: TRBD2; CDR3 length: 15; J gene: TRBJ2-2; clone size: -; V gene: TRBV7-8; CDR3 DNA: TGTGCCAGCGGCGGACTAGCGGGAGAAACCGGGGAGCTGTTTTTT; CDR3 protein: CASGGLAGETGELFF
D gene: -; CDR3 length: 15; J gene: TRBJ2-2; clone size: -; V gene: TRBV10-3; CDR3 DNA: TGTGCCATCAGTGCCCGGCCAACGGGGACCGGGGAGCTGTTTTTT; CDR3 protein: CAISARPTGTGELFF
D gene: TRBD2; CDR3 length: 14; J gene: TRBJ2-5; clone size: -; V gene: TRBV5-6; CDR3 DNA: TGTGCCAGCAGCTTGTTACTAGCGGGAGAGACCCAGTACTTC; CDR3 protein: CASSLLLAGETQYF
D gene: TRBD1; CDR3 length: 16; J gene: TRBJ1-3; clone size: -; V gene: TRBV5-1; CDR3 DNA: TGCGCCAGCAGCCCTACGACAGGGGGCTACGGAAACACCATATATTTT; CDR3 protein: CASSPTTGGYGNTIYF
D gene: TRBD2; CDR3 length: 15; J gene: TRBJ2-1; clone size: -; V gene: TRBV5-1; CDR3 DNA: TGCGCCAGCAGTCCTAGCGGGAGCGTTTTCAATGAGCAGTTCTTC; CDR3 protein: CASSPSGSVFNEQFF
D gene: -; CDR3 length: 12; J gene: TRBJ1-6; clone size: -; V gene: TRBV19; CDR3 DNA: TGTGCCAGCTCGTTTCTAAATTCACCCCTCCACTTT; CDR3 protein: CASSFLNSPLHF
D gene: -; CDR3 length: 14; J gene: TRBJ2-3; clone size: -; V gene: TRBV4-3; CDR3 DNA: TGCGCCAGCAGCCAAGCTAGCGGCACAGATACGCAGTATTTT; CDR3 protein: CASSQASGTDTQYF
D gene: -; CDR3 length: 13; J gene: TRBJ2-2; clone size: -; V gene: TRBV28; CDR3 DNA: TGTGCCAGTGCCGGGACCTACACCGGGGAGCTGTTTTTT; CDR3 protein: CASAGTYTGELFF
D gene: TRBD1; CDR3 length: 14; J gene: TRBJ2-7; clone size: -; V gene: TRBV27; CDR3 DNA: TGTGCCAGCAGTACAAGGACAGGGACCAACGAGCAGTACTTC; CDR3 protein: CASSTRTGTNEQYF
D gene: TRBD1; CDR3 length: 15; J gene: TRBJ2-2; clone size: -; V gene: TRBV6-5; CDR3 DNA: TGTGCCAGCAGTTACGGACAGGGGAACACCGGGGAGCTGTTTTTT; CDR3 protein: CASSYGQGNTGELFF
D gene: TRBD2; CDR3 length: 16; J gene: TRBJ2-2; clone size: -; V gene: TRBV11-3; CDR3 DNA: TGTGCCAGCAGCTTAGAGGGACTAGCTAGGTCCGGGGAGCTGTTTTTT; CDR3 protein: CASSLEGLARSGELFF
D gene: -; CDR3 length: 15; J gene: TRBJ1-1; clone size: -; V gene: TRBV6-1; CDR3 DNA: TGTGCCAGCAGCAGTGAAAGGGCGGGAACGACTGAAGCTTTCTTT; CDR3 protein: CASSSERAGTTEAFF
D gene: TRBD1; CDR3 length: 15; J gene: TRBJ1-2; clone size: -; V gene: TRBV29-1; CDR3 DNA: TGCAGCGTTGCCAAGGGACAGACCACTAACTATGGCTACACCTTC; CDR3 protein: CSVAKGQTTNYGYTF
D gene: -; CDR3 length: 16; J gene: TRBJ1-5; clone size: -; V gene: TRBV6-1; CDR3 DNA: TGTGCCAGCAGTGAAAGGGCCCAACAAATCCATCAGCCCCAGCATTTT; CDR3 protein: CASSERAQQIHQPQHF
D gene: -; CDR3 length: 18; J gene: TRBJ2-3; clone size: -; V gene: TRBV7-2; CDR3 DNA: TGTGCCAGCAGCTTAGTGATCCCTAGCGCTACCAACACAGATACGCAGTATTTT; CDR3 protein: CASSLVIPSATNTDTQYF
D gene: TRBD2; CDR3 length: 14; J gene: TRBJ2-1; clone size: -; V gene: TRBV7-2; CDR3 DNA: TGTGCCAGCAGACTAGCGGGAGGTTACAATGAGCAGTTCTTC; CDR3 protein: CASRLAGGYNEQFF
D gene: -; CDR3 length: 12; J gene: TRBJ1-1; clone size: once; V gene: TRBV30; CDR3 DNA: TGTGCCTGGAGTATCGTAATCCACGAAGCTTTCTTT; CDR3 protein: CAWSIVIHEAFF
D gene: TRBD2; CDR3 length: 16; J gene: TRBJ2-1; clone size: once; V gene: TRBV15; CDR3 DNA: TGTGCCACCAGCCGTGGGACTAGCGGTCTCTTTAATGAGCAGTTCTTC; CDR3 protein: CATSRGTSGLFNEQFF
D gene: TRBD2; CDR3 length: 16; J gene: TRBJ2-1; clone size: -; V gene: TRBV6-5; CDR3 DNA: TGTGCCAGCAGTTCTACTAGCGGGGGAAGTTACAATGAGCAGTTCTTC; CDR3 protein: CASSSTSGGSYNEQFF
D gene: -; CDR3 length: 13; J gene: TRBJ1-1; clone size: -; V gene: TRBV6-1; CDR3 DNA: TGTGCCAGCAGTGTACAAATGAACACTGAAGCTTTCTTT; CDR3 protein: CASSVQMNTEAFF
D gene: -; CDR3 length: 14; J gene: TRBJ1-2; clone size: -; V gene: TRBV5-1; CDR3 DNA: TGCGCCAGCAGCTTGGTTGCAGGAACTGATGGCTACACCTTC; CDR3 protein: CASSLVAGTDGYTF
D gene: TRBD1; CDR3 length: 14; J gene: TRBJ2-5; clone size: -; V gene: TRBV7-9; CDR3 DNA: TGTGCCAGCAGCTTAACACAGGGGAGCGAGACCCAGTACTTC; CDR3 protein: CASSLTQGSETQYF
D gene: -; CDR3 length: 14; J gene: TRBJ2-1; clone size: -; V gene: TRBV7-9; CDR3 DNA: TGTGCCAGCAGCTTAGCGAAGGGAGTGGATGAGCAGTTCTTC; CDR3 protein: CASSLAKGVDEQFF
D gene: -; CDR3 length: 16; J gene: TRBJ1-3; clone size: -; V gene: TRBV19; CDR3 DNA: TGTGCCAGTAGCAGCCGGCGGCATGGGTCTGGAAACACCATATATTTT; CDR3 protein: CASSSRRHGSGNTIYF
D gene: -; CDR3 length: 14; J gene: TRBJ2-5; clone size: -; V gene: TRBV7-2; CDR3 DNA: TGTGCCAGCAGCTGGGCCCCAGTTCAAGAGACCCAGTACTTC; CDR3 protein: CASSWAPVQETQYF
D gene: TRBD2; CDR3 length: 17; J gene: TRBJ2-7; clone size: once; V gene: TRBV7-2; CDR3 DNA: TGTGCTAGCAGCTTAGAGGCATGGACTAGCGGAGCCTACGAGCAGTACTTC; CDR3 protein: CASSLEAWTSGAYEQYF